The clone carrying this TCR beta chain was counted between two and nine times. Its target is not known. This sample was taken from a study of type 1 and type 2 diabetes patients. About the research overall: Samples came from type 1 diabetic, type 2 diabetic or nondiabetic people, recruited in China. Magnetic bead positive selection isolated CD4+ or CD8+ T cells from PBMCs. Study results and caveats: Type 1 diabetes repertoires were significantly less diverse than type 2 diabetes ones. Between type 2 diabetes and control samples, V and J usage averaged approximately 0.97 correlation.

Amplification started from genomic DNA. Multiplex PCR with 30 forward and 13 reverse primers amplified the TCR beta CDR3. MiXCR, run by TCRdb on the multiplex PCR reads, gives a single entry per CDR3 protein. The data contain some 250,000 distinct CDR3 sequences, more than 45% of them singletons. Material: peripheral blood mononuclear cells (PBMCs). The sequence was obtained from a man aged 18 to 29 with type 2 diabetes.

CDR3 sequence reads: CASRLDSTDTQYF. CDR3 nucleotides: TGTGCCAGCAGACTAGACTCTACAGATACGCAGTATTTT. The chain links TRBV14 to TRBJ2-3; tentative D call: TRBD2 (5 bases). With 6 bases removed from V and 3 bases from J, the gap between germline ends came to 10 bases. The CDR3 covers 13 residues. From germline, CDR1 is SGHDN and CDR2 FVKESK.